The 32 T cell receptor beta chains listed next were all sequenced from one sample in a study of tumor-infiltrating lymphocytes in oesophageal squamous cell carcinoma. Using its own MiXCR run on the PCR reads, TCRdb lists one record per CDR3 protein. Found here are 18,000 or so distinct CDR3 sequences, around two fifths of them singletons; the top ten hold just under 20%. The sample comprised esophageal tumor tissue. Receptor source: a male donor with esophageal squamous cell carcinoma.

At least ten counts were recorded for this clonotype. The chain's CDR3 is CASSSRAFARSTDTQYF. The DNA of the CDR3 is TGTGCCAGCAGCTCCCGGGCATTCGCGCGGTCCACAGATACGCAGTATTTT. V usage is TRBV7-8 and J usage is TRBJ2-3; D is unresolved. This CDR3 spans 17 amino acids. The ends were cut back, 4 bases at V and 2 bases at J, with 19 bases in the middle. CDR1 is SGHVS and CDR2 is FQNEAQ in the germline V gene.

This chain links TRBV4-3 with TRBJ2-2; TRBD2 might be the D (6 bases). With 0 bases removed from V and 8 bases from J, the gap between germline ends came to 22 bases. The CDR3 length is 18 residues. Germline assignment: CDR1 LGHNA and CDR2 YSLEER. CDR3 sequence: CASSQDRLRSGLWGELFF. Written as DNA, the CDR3 is TGCGCCAGCAGCCAAGACCGGTTGAGGTCGGGACTTTGGGGGGAGCTGTTTTTT.

The chain uses TRBV7-3 and TRBJ1-2; no clear D. With 5 bases removed from V and 4 bases from J, the gap between germline ends came to 14 bases. CDR3 size: 14 residues. Germline V gene sequence: CDR1 SGHTA, CDR2 FQGTGA. CDR3 residues: CASSLGPNLYGYTF. The CDR3 nucleotides are TGTGCCAGCAGCCTTGGGCCTAACCTCTATGGCTACACCTTC.

This clonotype has ten or more counts. The genes are TRBV5-1 and TRBJ1-4, with D uncertain. Looked up from germline, CDR1 is SGHRS and CDR2 is YFSETQ. Trimming stripped 4 bases from V and 0 bases from J, with 10 bases between. This CDR3 region has 15 residues. DNA for the CDR3: TGCGCCAGCAGCCCCACGGTTGCAACTAATGAAAAACTGTTTTTT. Translated, it gives CASSPTVATNEKLFF.

J is TRBJ2-3 and V is TRBV5-1, with 8 bases aligning to TRBD2. The germline V gene encodes CDR1 SGHRS and CDR2 YFSETQ. The trim removed 4 bases at V and 3 bases at J, leaving 4 bases unmatched. The length of the CDR3 is 14 residues. In DNA form, the CDR3 reads TGCGCCAGCAGCGAGCGGGGGAATACAGATACGCAGTATTTT. It translates to CASSERGNTDTQYF.

By frequency in the sample, this clonotype is medium-sized (0.01 to 0.1%). The V gene is TRBV12-3 or TRBV12-4, the J gene TRBJ2-2; 9 positions agree with TRBD1. This CDR3 has 16 residues. V dropped 6 bases and J dropped 2; count of bases not matched to a gene: 7. The CDR3 nucleotides are TGTGCCAGCAGCCCCGGACAGGGGACTAACACCGGGGAGCTGTTTTTT. It codes for CASSPGQGTNTGELFF.

Comments on this clonotype: Lacking the conserved final phenylalanine or tryptophan, this CDR3 likely reflects a read error. Because the CDR3's place on the DNA is in doubt, the DNA is left out and the CDR3 is given as listed by TCRdb. The chain combines TRBV7-8 with TRBJ2-3; no DNA check was done on the table's D call, TRBD1. The CDR3 totals 17 residues, both ends included. Germline V lookup: CDR1 SGHVS, CDR2 FQNEAQ. The chain's CDR3 is CASSLVGWGGFEQYFGN.

The gene calls are TRBV12-3 or TRBV12-4 and TRBJ1-1; D ambiguous. Trimming shortened V by 3 bases and J by 0 bases, and 5 bases separated the two germline ends. CDR3 length equals 13 residues. CDR3 in amino acids: CASSFTVNTEAFF. DNA for the CDR3: TGTGCCAGCAGTTTCACAGTGAACACTGAAGCTTTCTTT.

This clonotype was found many times. The chain joins TRBV6-1 to TRBJ1-5; D gene unclear. Between the trimmed V and J ends, which lost 6 bases and 4 bases, there was a span of 19 bases. CDR3 size: 16 residues. Germline assignment: CDR1 MNHNS and CDR2 SASEGT. The chain's CDR3 is CASRGSGRAGNQPQHF. The CDR3 DNA follows: TGTGCCAGCAGAGGGAGTGGACGGGCCGGGAATCAGCCCCAGCATTTT.

This clonotype showed up many times. One end of the junction fails to match germline, which may point to a read error. This rearrangement joins TRBV7-7 to TRBJ1-2, with a tentative D call TRBD1 (6 bases). Germline V gene data show CDR1 as SSHAT and CDR2 as FNYEAQ (reference sequence). The length of the CDR3 is 14 residues. CDR3 region: CASSIEQGHYGYTF. DNA for the CDR3: TGTGCTAGCAGCATTGAACAGGGCCACTATGGCTACACCTTC.

Only a few counts were recorded for this clonotype. A read error may be the cause here, since a much bigger clone is one base away. This rearrangement joins TRBV6-6 to TRBJ2-1; D gene uncertain. Trimming pared 0 bases from V and 10 bases from J, leaving 10 bases between. Germline CDR1 and CDR2: MNHNY and SVGAGI (reference sequence). The CDR3 is made up of 13 amino acids. This CDR3 is CASSYSSSYEQFF. In DNA form, the CDR3 reads TGTGCCAGCAGTTACTCGTCCTCCTACGAGCAGTTCTTC.

This clonotype has a count of ten or more. The chain couples TRBV6-2 or TRBV6-3 to TRBJ1-2, with 7 positions matching TRBD1. With V trimmed by 5 bases and J by 8 bases, 8 bases remained unmatched. The V gene's germline CDR1 is MNHEY and CDR2 SVGEGT. This CDR3 contains 13 residues. CDR3 sequence: CASSLTGILGYTF. CDR3 sequence (DNA): TGTGCCAGCAGTCTGACAGGGATCCTCGGCTACACCTTC.

The sample holds many counts of this clonotype. V is TRBV6-6 and J is TRBJ1-5, with TRBD1 as a possible D gene (6 bases). Germline assignment: CDR1 MNHNY and CDR2 SVGAGI (reference sequence). Trimming removed 0 bases from V and 9 bases from J, with 12 bases in between. The CDR3 totals 14 residues. The DNA of the CDR3 is TGTGCCAGCAGTTACTCCAACACAGGGCCGCCCCAGCATTTT. It is translated as CASSYSNTGPPQHF.

This chain joins TRBV7-4 and TRBJ1-6, with D possibly being TRBD1 (6 bases). The CDR3 extends over 13 amino acids. The V end lost 7 bases, the J end lost 12 bases, and 16 bases lay between the germline ends. Germline CDR1 is SGHVT and CDR2 is SQSDAQ. CDR3 nucleotides: TGTGCCAGCAACCCCGGACAGAATCGACCCCTCCACTTT. Residues: CASNPGQNRPLHF.

In regard to this clonotype: The conserved phenylalanine or tryptophan normally closing the CDR3 is absent here, so this likely arose from a read error. For the CDR3, the DNA is TGTGCCAGCAGCCGGACTGATACAACTAATGAAAATCTGTTTTTA. As protein: CASSRTDTTNENLFL. The J gene is TRBJ1-4, the V gene TRBV7-3; no definite D call. The germline V gene has CDR1 SGHTA and CDR2 FQGTGA. The CDR3 runs to 15 residues.

The genes are TRBV7-4 and TRBJ2-5; 7 bases agree with TRBD1. The CDR3 extends over 14 amino acids. J gave up 6 bases and V 1 base, and 5 bases lay outside the gene matches. CDR1 is SGHVT, CDR2 SQSDAQ, per germline. This CDR3 reads CASSLGAGGKTQYF. The CDR3 coding sequence is TGTGCCAGCAGCTTAGGCGCAGGGGGAAAGACCCAGTACTTC.

Sample share makes this clonotype medium-sized. Germline is not matched at one junction end, which may reflect a read error. The chain is built from TRBV7-2 and TRBJ1-2; the D gene is possibly TRBD1 (5 bases). This CDR3 has 14 amino acids. CDR1 is SGHTA, CDR2 FQGNSA, per germline. CDR3: CASSLDRAYYGYTF. The DNA for the CDR3 is TGTGCCAGCAGTTTAGACAGAGCCTACTATGGCTACACCTTC.

This clonotype qualifies as medium-sized. The rearrangement links TRBV12-3 or TRBV12-4 to TRBJ2-2, with 7 bases lining up with TRBD1. V gave up 5 bases and J gave up 7 bases; unmatched junction bases: 13. CDR3 length: 16 amino acids. CDR3 in DNA: TGTGCCAGCAGTCTCAATGCAGGGACAGAGGACGGGGAGCTGTTTTTT. This sequence encodes CASSLNAGTEDGELFF.

The table lists this clonotype with many counts. A much larger clone is a single base away; this may be a read error. The chain couples TRBV11-2 to TRBJ2-7, with D perhaps matching TRBD2 (5 bases). CDR1 and CDR2 from the germline V gene are SGHAT and FQNNGV. V lost 0 bases to trimming and J lost 7 bases, with 13 bases between them. CDR3 length: 14 amino acids. The CDR3 DNA follows: TGTGCCAGCAGCTTAGATCGACTATCCAATGAGCAGTACTTC. Translation gives CASSLDRLSNEQYF.

This clonotype has more than one count but fewer than ten. The chain employs TRBV7-3 and TRBJ2-1; the D is unclear. V was shortened by 6 bases and J by 11 bases, with 17 bases between the two germline ends. The CDR3 sequence is 13 residues long. Germline CDR1 reads SGHTA; CDR2 reads FQGTGA. This CDR3 reads CASSSSGLPQQFF. Here the CDR3 DNA reads TGTGCCAGCAGTTCCTCTGGCCTACCACAGCAGTTCTTC.

This clonotype was seen once. The final CDR3 position lacks the conserved phenylalanine or tryptophan, pointing to a likely read error. The DNA is left out, because the CDR3 cannot be placed on it with certainty; the CDR3 is given as TCRdb lists it. The chain links TRBV2 to TRBJ1-1; the table's D call, TRBD1, was not checked against the DNA. Looked up from germline, CDR1 is SNHLY and CDR2 is FYNNEI. The CDR3 contains 17 residues when both ends are counted. The CDR3 region is CASSRTGDFYNEQFFGP.

This clonotype was detected many times. The gene calls are TRBV27 and TRBJ2-7; TRBD1 matches 8 bases. The CDR3 spans 17 residues. The germline V gene has CDR1 MNHEY and CDR2 SMNVEV (reference sequence). V lost 2 bases to trimming and J lost 2 bases; unmatched junction nucleotides: 11. The CDR3 reads CASSLLASQGAPYEQYF. The CDR3 DNA reads as TGTGCCAGCAGTTTACTTGCGTCCCAGGGGGCCCCCTACGAGCAGTACTTC.

This clonotype was picked up many times. The chain is built from TRBV5-5 and TRBJ2-5, with D uncertain. CDR3 size: 14 residues. The V end was cut by 0 bases, the J end by 4 bases, with 10 bases between. CDR1 SGHKS and CDR2 YYEKEE come from the germline V gene (reference sequence). CDR3 in amino acids: CASSLDPGLETQYF. Written as DNA, the CDR3 is TGTGCCAGCAGCTTGGACCCAGGTCTAGAGACCCAGTACTTC.

This sequence joins TRBV7-2 and TRBJ2-5; the D gene is possibly TRBD2 (6 bases). Trimming pared 0 bases from V and 11 bases from J, leaving 28 bases between. CDR1 is SGHTA, CDR2 FQGNSA, per germline. The CDR3 sequence is 18 residues long. CDR3 bases: TGTGCCAGCAGCTTAGCGGGAGGCCCGGGAAGCTCCTACAATGAGCAGTACTTC. This sequence encodes CASSLAGGPGSSYNEQYF.

The chain employs TRBV6-1 and TRBJ2-3; D unresolved. V shed 1 base and J shed 1 base, with 9 bases lying between them. The CDR3 loop spans 15 amino acids. Germline-derived CDR1 and CDR2 are MNHNS and SASEGT. DNA of the CDR3: TGTGCCAGCAGTGAAGAGGCTGGGGGCACAGATACGCAGTATTTT. Protein: CASSEEAGGTDTQYF.

This clonotype was found many times. This chain uses TRBV28 with TRBJ2-6; the D gene is possibly TRBD2 (7 bases). V lost 6 bases, J lost 1 base, and 10 bases lay in between. The germline gives CDR1 MDHEN, CDR2 SYDVKM. The CDR3 is 15 amino acids. The CDR3 DNA reads as TGTGCCAGCAGGAGGGGGGGGTCTGGGGCCAACGTCCTGACTTTC. Translation: CASRRGGSGANVLTF.

This chain connects TRBV12-3 or TRBV12-4 to TRBJ2-4; D tentatively fits TRBD1 or TRBD2 (6 bases each). The end of the DNA fits TRBJ2-5 better, so the J call may be wrong. This CDR3 has 15 amino acids. The CDR3 region has the DNA TGTGCCAGCAGACGAACCGGGGGCCCCCAAGAGACCCAGTACTTC. It yields the protein CASRRTGGPQETQYF.

The genes are TRBV7-2 and TRBJ2-4, with 7 bases matching TRBD1. This CDR3 spans 16 amino acids. V shed 5 bases and J 13 bases; nucleotides not matched to a gene: 20. The V gene's germline CDR1 is SGHTA and CDR2 FQGNSA. The CDR3 DNA follows: TGTGCCAGCAGCACCCCCACAGGGGCCTCCTACAATGAGCAGTACTTC. Its protein product is CASSTPTGASYNEQYF.

This chain uses TRBV7-3 with TRBJ2-5, with 9 bases aligning to TRBD1. The DNA matches TRBJ2-1 better at its end, which makes the J call doubtful. This CDR3 is 14 amino acids long. Germline V CDR1 and CDR2: SGHTA, FQGTGA. CDR3 residues: CASSLEQGANEQFF. CDR3 sequence (DNA): TGTGCCAGCAGCTTGGAACAGGGGGCGAATGAGCAGTTCTTC.

The table lists this clonotype with many counts. The V call is TRBV9, the J call TRBJ2-1; 7 bases match TRBD2. This CDR3 has 15 residues. Trimming removed 1 base from V and 8 bases from J; junction bases left unmatched: 9. The germline V gene has CDR1 SGDLS and CDR2 YYNGEE. CDR3 sequence: CASSVPPGGGDEQFF. In DNA form, the CDR3 reads TGTGCCAGCAGCGTACCTCCGGGGGGAGGAGATGAGCAGTTCTTC.

This clonotype came up many times. The rearrangement links TRBV5-1 to TRBJ1-1; possible D gene TRBD1, 5 bases. The V end lost 5 bases, the J end lost 1 base, and 9 bases lay between the germline ends. Germline CDR1 SGHRS, CDR2 YFSETQ. The length of the CDR3 is 13 residues. The CDR3 region is CASRDKWNTEAFF. DNA for the CDR3: TGCGCCAGCAGGGACAAATGGAACACTGAAGCTTTCTTT.

Of note for this clonotype: Because it lacks the conserved phenylalanine or tryptophan at the end, this CDR3 is likely a read error. Because the CDR3's place on the DNA is in doubt, the DNA is left out and the CDR3 is given as listed by TCRdb. This chain uses TRBV28 with TRBJ2-5; whether TRBD1, the table's D call, matches the DNA was not checked. Counting both end residues, the CDR3 totals 16 amino acids. Germline V gene data show CDR1 as MDHEN and CDR2 as SYDVKM. The CDR3 is CAIRTGGFNSPLHFGN.